The 20 T cell receptor beta chains below all came from one sample that was sequenced in a study of T cell responses to AZD1222 COVID-19 vaccine. Generated by immunoSEQ multiplex PCR, the TCRdb table keeps only in-frame clones and is missing some. Altogether fewer than 200,000 clones are present, around 89% being singletons, with the ten largest covering around 5.8%. The sample was peripheral blood, taken on day 0 of AZD1222 vaccination. These receptors were taken from an adult in good health.

The rearrangement links TRBV6-1 to TRBJ2-1, with TRBD2 as a possible D gene (6 bases). Trimming took 3 bases from V and 6 from J, leaving 12 bases between them. CDR1 is MNHNS and CDR2 is SASEGT in the germline V gene. The CDR3 totals 14 residues. Here the CDR3 DNA reads TGTGCCAGCAGTGATACGGGAGTCTCCAATGAGCAGTTCTTC. Protein: CASSDTGVSNEQFF.

J is TRBJ2-1 and V is TRBV11-2, with D perhaps matching TRBD2 (6 bases). Trimming stripped 5 bases from V and 6 bases from J, with 17 bases between. CDR1 and CDR2 from the germline V gene are SGHAT and FQNNGV. The CDR3 loop spans 15 amino acids. CDR3 sequence: CASSLSGPGRNEQFF. The DNA of the CDR3 is TGTGCCAGCAGCCTCAGCGGGCCAGGCCGCAATGAGCAGTTCTTC. The full variable domain, rest sourced from reference TRBV11-2 and TRBJ2-1, is EAGVAQSPRYKIIEKRQSVAFWCNPISGHATLYWYQQILGQGPKLLIQFQNNGVVDDSQLPKDRFSAERLKGVDSTLKIQPAKLEDSAVYLCASSLSGPGRNEQFFGPGTRLTVL.

The J gene is TRBJ2-5, the V gene TRBV7-9; 8 nucleotides agree with TRBD2. Per the germline V gene, CDR1 is SEHNR and CDR2 is FQNEAQ (reference sequence). The ends lost 8 bases at V and 5 bases at J; junction bases unmatched: 16. The CDR3 runs 16 residues. The CDR3: CASLRLAPSSGETQYF. The CDR3 coding sequence is TGTGCCAGCCTTCGACTAGCGCCATCCTCGGGGGAGACCCAGTACTTC. Full variable domain (rest looked up from reference TRBV7-9 and TRBJ2-5): DTGVSQNPRHKITKRGQNVTFRCDPISEHNRLYWYRQTLGQGPEFLTYFQNEAQLEKSRLLSDRFSAERPKGSFSTLEIQRTEQGDSAMYLCASLRLAPSSGETQYFGPGTRLLVL.

The rearrangement joins TRBV6-5 to TRBJ1-2; no definite D call. Per germline, CDR1 MNHEY and CDR2 SVGAGI. The CDR3 has 13 residues. Trimming removed 2 bases at V and 8 bases at J, with 12 bases between. For the CDR3, the DNA is TGTGCCAGCAGTTACGCTCCTATCTACGGCTACACCTTC. Translating it yields CASSYAPIYGYTF.

This chain connects TRBV5-1 to TRBJ1-6; a weak D match, TRBD1 (6 bases). The V gene lost 4 bases and the J gene lost 4 bases, with 12 bases spanning the gap. The germline gives CDR1 SGHRS, CDR2 YFSETQ. The CDR3 extends over 15 amino acids. The CDR3 loop reads CASSPGAGYNSPLHF. The CDR3 DNA follows: TGCGCCAGCAGCCCAGGGGCCGGATATAATTCACCCCTCCACTTT.

The V gene is TRBV12-3 or TRBV12-4, the J gene TRBJ1-5; the D is unclear. V was cut by 6 bases and J by 5 bases, with 11 bases left in between. CDR3 length equals 13 residues. The CDR3 loop is CASRTGSDQPQHF. CDR3 sequence (DNA): TGTGCCAGCAGGACCGGGTCCGATCAGCCCCAGCATTTT.

In DNA form, the CDR3 reads TGTGCCAGCAGCCACGGGACTAGCGGGACCCGTTTCGGTGAGCAGTTCTTC. Its translation is CASSHGTSGTRFGEQFF. J is TRBJ2-1 and V is TRBV3-1 (or the pseudogene TRBV3-2); the match to TRBD2 covers 13 bases. Trimming removed 3 bases from V and 9 bases from J; junction bases left unmatched: 11. The CDR3 consists of 17 residues. Germline loops: CDR1 LGHDT, CDR2 YNNKEL (reference sequence).

The table lists this clone with a count of one. V gene TRBV5-1 combines with J gene TRBJ1-4, with D uncertain. This CDR3 spans 15 amino acids. Trimming took off 4 bases at V and 0 bases at J, with 10 bases between the two ends. Germline CDR1 and CDR2: SGHRS and YFSETQ. CDR3 in DNA: TGCGCCAGCAGCCCGGAGGGTTCAACTAATGAAAAACTGTTTTTT. This sequence encodes CASSPEGSTNEKLFF.

The chain joins TRBV24-1 to TRBJ2-7, with D perhaps TRBD1 or TRBD2 (5 bases each). The CDR3 totals 13 residues. Trimming left V 9 bases short and J 1 base short, with 12 bases between. Germline lookup yields CDR1 KGHDR and CDR2 SFDVKD. CDR3 sequence (DNA): TGTGCCACCTCTGGGGGACGGTCCTACGAGCAGTACTTC. Translation: CATSGGRSYEQYF.

The V call is TRBV7-7, the J call TRBJ1-3; D call uncertain. Per germline, CDR1 SSHAT and CDR2 FNYEAQ (reference sequence). This CDR3 contains 14 residues. V was cut by 6 bases and J by 0 bases, with 9 bases left in between. CDR3 amino acids: CASSTGISGNTIYF. The DNA for the CDR3 is TGTGCCAGCAGTACTGGGATCTCTGGAAACACCATATATTTT.

J is TRBJ1-2 and V is TRBV28; D perhaps matches TRBD1 (6 bases). Germline lookup yields CDR1 MDHEN and CDR2 SYDVKM. Trimming cost V 5 bases and J 4 bases, with 11 bases left between them. The CDR3 is 13 amino acids. The CDR3, as DNA: TGTGCCAGCAGTGAGACAGGAGTCTATGGCTACACCTTC. Protein product: CASSETGVYGYTF.

This sequence joins TRBV10-2 and TRBJ2-3; TRBD2 agrees at 14 bases. V trimming: 6 bases; J trimming: 0 bases; junction bases outside the gene matches: 5. Looked up from germline, CDR1 is WSHSY and CDR2 is SAAADI. This CDR3 is built from 17 residues. The CDR3 spells CASSRTSGGSSTDTQYF. The CDR3 bases are TGCGCCAGCAGCAGGACTAGCGGGGGGTCTAGCACAGATACGCAGTATTTT.

This clone was observed once. The V gene is TRBV5-4, the J gene TRBJ1-1; tentatively, D is TRBD1 (5 bases). The CDR3 has 14 amino acids. The germline V gene encodes CDR1 SGHNT and CDR2 YYREEE (reference sequence). V dropped 3 bases and J dropped 1 base, with 10 bases sitting between them. CDR3 protein: CASSWPQGNTEAFF. Written as DNA, the CDR3 is TGTGCCAGCAGCTGGCCCCAGGGGAACACTGAAGCTTTCTTT. The variable domain in full, completed from reference TRBV5-4 and TRBJ1-1, reads ETGVTQSPTHLIKTRGQQVTLRCSSQSGHNTVSWYQQALGQGPQFIFQYYREEENGRGNFPPRFSGLQFPNYSSELNVNALELDDSALYLCASSWPQGNTEAFFGQGTRLTVV.

The chain joins TRBV5-5 to TRBJ2-3; no definite D call. The CDR3 sequence is 16 residues long. Trimming took off 4 bases at V and 5 bases at J, with 20 bases between the two ends. Germline values: CDR1 SGHKS, CDR2 YYEKEE (reference sequence). The CDR3 reads CASSRDSAGWGDTQYF. CDR3 in DNA: TGTGCCAGCAGCAGAGACTCGGCTGGGTGGGGAGATACGCAGTATTTT.

This clone was seen only once. The CDR3 DNA reads TGTGCCTGGAGTGTATCGGGGGGCGCAGGGTATCAGCCCCAGCATTTT. Amino acids: CAWSVSGGAGYQPQHF. The chain uses TRBV30 and TRBJ1-5, with D tentatively TRBD1 (6 bases). From germline, CDR1 is GTSNPN and CDR2 SVGIG (reference sequence). V was trimmed by 0 bases and J by 5 bases, leaving 17 bases between them. The CDR3 consists of 16 residues.

This clone was observed a single time. This chain links TRBV6-5 with TRBJ2-7; D possibly corresponds to TRBD2 (6 bases). V lost 0 bases, J lost 2 bases, and 11 bases lay in between. The CDR3 is made up of 15 amino acids. Germline V lookup: CDR1 MNHEY, CDR2 SVGAGI. CDR3 DNA: TGTGCCAGCAGTTACTCGATAGCGGCCCCCTACGAGCAGTACTTC. Its translation is CASSYSIAAPYEQYF.

The chain's CDR3 is CASSLGAREVEQYF. CDR3 coding DNA: TGTGCCAGCAGCTTAGGAGCCAGGGAGGTCGAGCAGTACTTC. This chain connects TRBV11-1 to TRBJ2-7, with D possibly TRBD2 on 6 matching bases. Looked up from germline, CDR1 is SGHAT and CDR2 is FQDESV (reference sequence). The CDR3 consists of 14 residues. V lost 1 base and J 6 bases, leaving 13 bases between the germline ends.

The genes are TRBV30 and TRBJ2-1, with unresolved D. The germline CDR1 and CDR2 sequences are GTSNPN and SVGIG (reference sequence). The CDR3 has 11 residues. V was clipped by 5 bases and J by 12 bases, with 14 bases between them. CDR3 amino acids: CAWALRLGQFF. As DNA, the CDR3 is TGTGCCTGGGCACTCCGTTTGGGGCAGTTCTTC.

This clone was observed a handful of times. The rearrangement uses TRBV7-9 and TRBJ1-4; the D gene is possibly TRBD1 (6 bases). The length of the CDR3 is 14 residues. Germline CDR1 and CDR2: SEHNR and FQNEAQ (reference sequence). V dropped 5 bases and J dropped 5 bases, with 12 bases sitting between them. DNA for the CDR3: TGTGCCAGCAGCCCGGGACAAATGAATGAAAAACTGTTTTTT. Translating it yields CASSPGQMNEKLFF.

This rearrangement joins TRBV11-2 to TRBJ2-5, with D possibly being TRBD2 (5 bases). CDR1 and CDR2 from the germline V gene are SGHAT and FQNNGV. The CDR3 has 15 amino acids. Trimming stripped 5 bases from V and 5 bases from J, with 18 bases between. This CDR3 reads CASSVRRTFGETQYF. The CDR3 DNA follows: TGTGCCAGCAGCGTACGACGGACTTTTGGGGAGACCCAGTACTTC.